This entry lists 15 T cell receptor beta chains sequenced from one sample in a study of regulatory T cells in long-lasting Graves disease. Combining iRepertoire HTBI primers with Arm-PCR of CDR3 regions, the authors built TCR beta libraries. TCRdb re-called the multiplex PCR reads through MiXCR, storing one row per CDR3 protein. Of approximately 690,000 distinct CDR3 sequences listed, roughly 30% are singletons. Time point here: persistent/refractory GD, antithyroid drugs over 5 years with positive TRAb. After RNA was extracted from PBMCs, the TCR library was made from it. Sequenced here: peripheral blood mononuclear cells (PBMCs), sampled when the disease was refractory, from a patient treated with antithyroid drugs. All receptors come from a female donor with Graves disease.

The gene calls are TRBV11-3 and TRBJ2-7; TRBD1 is a possible D gene (6 bases). The CDR3 runs 16 residues. CDR1 is SGHNT and CDR2 is YENEEA in the germline V gene. V lost 5 bases and J 2 bases, leaving 19 bases between the germline ends. The CDR3 DNA is TGTGCCAGCAGCCAAGAAGTGGGACACCACCCCTACGAGCAGTACTTC. It specifies CASSQEVGHHPYEQYF.

V usage is TRBV28 and J usage is TRBJ1-5; 7 nucleotides agree with TRBD1. The junction had 2 bases not matched to a gene; V was cut back by 2 bases and J by 7 bases. Germline-derived CDR1 and CDR2 are MDHEN and SYDVKM. The length of the CDR3 is 13 residues. Here the CDR3 reads CASSLPGQQPQHF. In DNA, the CDR3 is TGTGCCAGCAGTTTACCGGGACAGCAGCCCCAGCATTTT.

The rearrangement links TRBV5-1 to TRBJ1-2; unclear D gene. The CDR3 is 14 residues long. Trimming pared 0 bases from V and 3 bases from J, leaving 9 bases between. The germline V gene has CDR1 SGHRS and CDR2 YFSETQ. The CDR3 DNA reads as TGCGCCAGCAGCTTGGGACTGCAGCACTATGGCTACACCTTC. This gives the protein CASSLGLQHYGYTF.

The V gene is TRBV6-1, the J gene TRBJ1-6; possibly TRBD1 for D (5 bases). CDR3 length: 14 residues. Trimming removed 10 bases at V and 5 bases at J, with 15 bases between. In germline, CDR1 is MNHNS, CDR2 SASEGT. The CDR3 DNA reads as TGTGCCATCCGGGAGGGGAGGGATAATTCACCCCTCCACTTT. Protein: CAIREGRDNSPLHF.

At least ten counts were recorded for this clonotype. This rearrangement joins TRBV9 to TRBJ1-2; 10 bases are a match to TRBD1. Germline V gene sequence: CDR1 SGDLS, CDR2 YYNGEE. V was clipped by 0 bases and J by 2 bases; unmatched bases: 1. The CDR3 loop spans 15 amino acids. CDR3 region: CASSVEDRGNYGYTF. The CDR3 bases are TGTGCCAGCAGCGTAGAGGACAGGGGGAACTATGGCTACACCTTC.

The gene calls are TRBV10-1 and TRBJ2-2; D unclear. This CDR3 has 14 amino acids. V was cut by 0 bases and J by 6 bases, with 8 bases left in between. The V gene's germline CDR1 is WNHNN and CDR2 SYGVQD (reference sequence). In DNA, the CDR3 is TGCGCCAGCAGTGAGTCTAGTCGCGCCGGGGAGCTGTTTTTT. Protein product: CASSESSRAGELFF.

The chain combines TRBV9 with TRBJ1-1; a weak D match, TRBD1 (5 bases). The germline V gene has CDR1 SGDLS and CDR2 YYNGEE. Deletions cut 0 bases from V and 5 bases from J, with 20 bases between. The CDR3 extends over 17 amino acids. The CDR3 DNA follows: TGTGCCAGCAGCGTAGGTTCGGGGGGACCGGGACGGACTGAAGCTTTCTTT. It translates to CASSVGSGGPGRTEAFF.

This chain links TRBV19 with TRBJ1-1, with D possibly TRBD1 on 5 matching bases. The CDR3 runs 14 residues. Per germline, CDR1 LNHDA and CDR2 SQIVND (reference sequence). The V gene lost 2 bases and the J gene lost 9 bases, with 16 bases spanning the gap. The CDR3, as DNA: TGTGCCAGTAGTATATCGGAAAAGACAGAACAAGCTTTCTTT. Translation: CASSISEKTEQAFF.

This clonotype was counted a single time. The final CDR3 position lacks the conserved phenylalanine or tryptophan, pointing to a likely read error. V gene TRBV4-2 combines with J gene TRBJ1-2; perhaps TRBD1 as D (5 bases). The ends were cut back, 0 bases at V and 5 bases at J, with 13 bases in the middle. The CDR3 runs 15 residues. Germline loops: CDR1 LGHNA, CDR2 YNFKEQ. CDR3 amino acids: CASSQDGAAVYGYTS. The CDR3 nucleotides are TGTGCCAGCAGCCAAGATGGGGCAGCAGTTTATGGCTACACCTCC.

This clonotype was counted between two and nine times. The V and J genes are TRBV12-3 or TRBV12-4 and TRBJ1-3; no clear D gene. V lost 5 bases to trimming and J lost 2 bases, with 19 bases between them. CDR3 length: 17 amino acids. CDR3 in DNA: TGTGCCAGCAGTCCCCTTCGTAGCAATCAACCTGGAAACACCATATATTTT. Protein product: CASSPLRSNQPGNTIYF.

In this sample, this clonotype turned up a few times. V is TRBV7-9 and J is TRBJ2-1, with D perhaps TRBD2 (6 bases). The CDR3 has 15 residues. Trimming cost V 5 bases and J 0 bases, with 11 bases left between them. The germline V gene encodes CDR1 SEHNR and CDR2 FQNEAQ (reference sequence). The CDR3 DNA follows: TGTGCCAGCAGCCCTCTCGGGGGCTCCTACAATGAGCAGTTCTTC. This translates into CASSPLGGSYNEQFF.

In this sample, this clonotype turned up many times. V is TRBV28 and J is TRBJ2-7, with a weak D call TRBD2 (6 bases). There are 15 residues in the CDR3. Trimming left V 3 bases short and J 7 bases short, with 19 bases between. Germline values: CDR1 MDHEN, CDR2 SYDVKM. As DNA, the CDR3 is TGTGCCAGCAGTTTGGGCCCCGGGGACTCTACGGAGCAGTACTTC. Amino acid sequence: CASSLGPGDSTEQYF.

The table lists this clonotype with many counts. V gene TRBV6-1 combines with J gene TRBJ2-7, with a weak D call TRBD1 (6 bases). V was pared by 5 bases and J by 4 bases, with 6 bases between. Germline V gene lookup returns CDR1 MNHNS and CDR2 SASEGT. CDR3 length equals 11 residues. The CDR3 DNA reads TGTGCCAGCAGTACAGGGTACGAGCAGTACTTC. This encodes CASSTGYEQYF.

The table lists this clonotype with a few counts. The chain is built from TRBV5-1 and TRBJ2-7; no reliable D call. V lost 3 bases, J lost 6 bases, and 16 bases lay in between. This CDR3 has 14 residues. Germline CDR1 is SGHRS and CDR2 is YFSETQ. In DNA, the CDR3 is TGCGCCAGCAGCTCAGCGACCAGCTCGGGCGAGCAGTACTTC. Translation: CASSSATSSGEQYF.

The chain joins TRBV19 to TRBJ2-1; D is possibly TRBD2 (6 bases). V was clipped by 9 bases and J by 2 bases, with 20 bases between them. Germline V gene lookup returns CDR1 LNHDA and CDR2 SQIVND (reference sequence). This CDR3 contains 16 residues. CDR3 protein: CASAREFSSTYNEQFF. The CDR3 nucleotides are TGTGCCAGCGCACGGGAGTTCTCGAGCACCTACAATGAGCAGTTCTTC.